These 19 T cell receptor beta chains originate from one sample sequenced in a study of shared T cell receptors in the human thymus. The method was immunoSEQ multiplex PCR; TCRdb's version includes in-frame clones alone and lacks a portion of them. The sample shows roughly 68,000 clones, over 90% of them seen only once. The material sequenced was thymocytes. The receptors originated from a human donor.

The chain combines TRBV5-5 with TRBJ2-1, with no clear D. The CDR3 loop spans 18 amino acids. Deletions cut 3 bases from V and 5 bases from J, with 24 bases between. CDR1 is SGHKS and CDR2 is YYEKEE in the germline V gene (reference sequence). In DNA form, the CDR3 reads TGTGCCAGCAGCTGGCCTCAGAATCTAGTTGGGATAAACAATGAGCAGTTCTTC. Encoded protein: CASSWPQNLVGINNEQFF.

For this clone: One junction end disagrees with the germline gene, perhaps due to a read error. The chain carries TRBV7-9 and TRBJ1-4; the D is unclear. The CDR3 contains 14 residues. Germline V gives CDR1 SEHNR, CDR2 FQNEAQ (reference sequence). The CDR3 loop reads CASNLDLPYEKLFF. The CDR3 DNA sequence: TGTGCCAGCAACTTAGATCTGCCCTATGAAAAACTGTTTTTT. Based on the CDR3 plus reference TRBV7-9 and TRBJ1-4, the full variable domain is DTGVSQNPRHKITKRGQNVTFRCDPISEHNRLYWYRQTLGQGPEFLTYFQNEAQLEKSRLLSDRFSAERPKGSFSTLEIQRTEQGDSAMYLCASNLDLPYEKLFFGSGTQLSVL.

The chain has TRBV7-6 and TRBJ1-2, with 8 bases fitting TRBD1. The CDR3 consists of 16 residues. The germline V gene has CDR1 SGHVS and CDR2 FNYEAQ. The V gene end was trimmed by 1 base and the J gene end by 0 bases; junction bases not matched to a gene: 4. The CDR3: CASSLGGQGANYGYTF. The CDR3 DNA follows: TGTGCCAGCAGCTTAGGAGGACAGGGCGCTAACTATGGCTACACCTTC. The full variable domain, completed using reference TRBV7-6 and TRBJ1-2, is GAGVSQSPRYKVTKRGQDVALRCDPISGHVSLYWYRQALGQGPEFLTYFNYEAQQDKSGLPNDRFSAERPEGSISTLTIQRTEQRDSAMYRCASSLGGQGANYGYTFGSGTRLTVV.

The chain couples TRBV13 to TRBJ2-2, with TRBD2 matching over 8 bases. This CDR3 region has 18 residues. CDR1 is PRHDT and CDR2 is FYEKMQ in the germline V gene (reference sequence). Unmatched junction bases numbered 12, after V lost 3 bases and J lost 3 bases. CDR3 protein: CASSLDKSSGYYTGELFF. The CDR3 region has the DNA TGTGCCAGCAGCTTGGATAAATCTAGCGGGTACTACACCGGGGAGCTGTTTTTT.

V usage is TRBV9 and J usage is TRBJ2-3, with 9 bases fitting TRBD1. This CDR3 has 16 residues. CDR1 and CDR2 (germline): SGDLS, YYNGEE. V shed 3 bases, J shed 5 bases, and the junction held 10 bases outside the gene matches. The CDR3 spells CASSAAGTGRQDTQYF. The CDR3 bases are TGTGCCAGCAGCGCCGCCGGGACAGGGCGTCAAGATACGCAGTATTTT.

This clone is a singleton in its sample. This chain joins TRBV5-1 and TRBJ1-4, with D hard to call. V was clipped by 2 bases and J by 0 bases, with 11 bases between them. Germline CDR1 and CDR2: SGHRS and YFSETQ. The CDR3 is made up of 16 amino acids. CDR3 region: CASSFQSRATNEKLFF. Here the CDR3 DNA reads TGCGCCAGCAGCTTCCAAAGCCGAGCAACTAATGAAAAACTGTTTTTT.

The rearrangement uses TRBV5-6 and TRBJ1-4; 10 bases agree with TRBD1. The CDR3 length is 16 residues. Trimming at V came to 0 bases and at J to 5 bases, leaving 4 bases not matched to a gene. CDR1 is SGHDT, CDR2 YYEEEE, per germline. The CDR3 DNA sequence: TGTGCCAGCAGCTTGGCTGACAGGGGGCACAATGAAAAACTGTTTTTT. Translating it yields CASSLADRGHNEKLFF.

The CDR3 region is CASSSRVHPVSGNTIYF. In DNA form, the CDR3 reads TGTGCCAGCAGCTCTAGGGTACACCCGGTATCTGGAAACACCATATATTTT. J is TRBJ1-3 and V is TRBV7-9; D remains ambiguous. The CDR3 extends over 17 amino acids. V was pared by 4 bases and J by 1 base, with 17 bases between. Per germline, CDR1 SEHNR and CDR2 FQNEAQ (reference sequence).

This clone has only one observation. The rearrangement joins TRBV6-6 to TRBJ1-1; possibly TRBD1 for D (5 bases). The CDR3 sequence is 13 residues long. Trimming removed 3 bases from V and 4 bases from J, with 9 bases in between. CDR1 MNHNY and CDR2 SVGAGI come from the germline V gene (reference sequence). CDR3 sequence: CASSYGGGTEAFF. CDR3 DNA: TGTGCCAGCAGTTATGGGGGTGGCACTGAAGCTTTCTTT.

The chain carries TRBV7-9 and TRBJ1-5; D remains unclear. Germline V gene lookup returns CDR1 SEHNR and CDR2 FQNEAQ (reference sequence). Trimming pared 1 base from V and 9 bases from J, leaving 19 bases between. CDR3 length equals 16 residues. The CDR3 nucleotides read TGTGCCAGCAGCTTAGATTCGCGGTCTGGAACCCCGCCCCAGCATTTT. Translated, it gives CASSLDSRSGTPPQHF.

This chain uses TRBV6-4 with TRBJ2-2, with 7 positions matching TRBD2. CDR3 size: 19 residues. V shed 5 bases and J 1 base; nucleotides not matched to a gene: 16. The germline V gene has CDR1 MRHNA and CDR2 SNTAGT. DNA for the CDR3: TGTGCCAGCAGTCCAGGACTAGAGCCGCTAACCAAGAACACCGGGGAGCTGTTTTTT. It translates to CASSPGLEPLTKNTGELFF.

The chain employs TRBV6-1 and TRBJ1-1; 8 bases are a match to TRBD1. V lost 6 bases, J lost 5 bases, and 8 bases stayed unmatched. The CDR3 is 14 amino acids. Germline V gene data show CDR1 as MNHNS and CDR2 as SASEGT. The CDR3: CASRFDRGTTEAFF. CDR3 nucleotides: TGTGCCAGCAGGTTCGACAGGGGCACAACTGAAGCTTTCTTT.

The chain employs TRBV4-2 and TRBJ2-1; TRBD1 matches 9 bases. J was trimmed by 3 bases and V by 2 bases; bases with no gene match: 5. The CDR3 is made up of 16 amino acids. Germline CDR1 LGHNA, CDR2 YNFKEQ. CDR3 DNA sequence: TGTGCCAGCAGCCAAACAGACAGGGGGGACTACAATGAGCAGTTCTTC. Its translation is CASSQTDRGDYNEQFF.

J is TRBJ2-7 and V is TRBV27, with TRBD1 matching 10 bases. The CDR3 is 16 residues long. V shed 4 bases and J 0 bases; nucleotides not matched to a gene: 6. Germline lookup yields CDR1 MNHEY and CDR2 SMNVEV (reference sequence). The CDR3, as DNA: TGTGCCAGCAGTTCTGCTAGGGACAGGGGCTCCTACGAGCAGTACTTC. It is translated as CASSSARDRGSYEQYF.

Only one count was recorded for this clone. V gene TRBV4-3 combines with J gene TRBJ1-1; possible D gene TRBD1, 5 bases. CDR1 is LGHNA and CDR2 is YSLEER in the germline V gene. The V end lost 0 bases, the J end lost 3 bases, and 20 bases lay between the germline ends. The CDR3 runs 18 residues. The CDR3 loop is CASSQEIVLRSRDTEAFF. CDR3 sequence (DNA): TGCGCCAGCAGCCAAGAAATTGTCCTGAGGTCCAGGGACACTGAAGCTTTCTTT.

J is TRBJ2-7 and V is TRBV5-6; the D is unclear. Germline V gives CDR1 SGHDT, CDR2 YYEEEE. Between the trimmed V and J ends, which lost 4 bases and 5 bases, there was a span of 10 bases. The CDR3 loop spans 12 amino acids. This chain's CDR3 is CASSLPDHEQYF. The CDR3 DNA follows: TGTGCCAGCAGCCTCCCGGATCACGAGCAGTACTTC.

The chain couples TRBV4-2 to TRBJ2-5; D is ambiguous. Trimming removed 0 bases from V and 5 bases from J, with 13 bases in between. Germline V gene sequence: CDR1 LGHNA, CDR2 YNFKEQ. The CDR3 sequence is 15 residues long. CDR3 residues: CASSQDRRVRETQYF. CDR3 nucleotides: TGTGCCAGCAGCCAAGATCGAAGAGTCCGGGAGACCCAGTACTTC.

The DNA for the CDR3 is TGTGCCAGCAACGGGTCACCCTTAGACAGCGCCGGGAACACTGAAGCTTTCTTT. Translating gives CASNGSPLDSAGNTEAFF. V is TRBV2 and J is TRBJ1-1; weak D call: TRBD1 (5 bases). CDR3 length equals 18 residues. Trimming cost V 7 bases and J 1 base, with 25 bases left between them. Germline CDR1 reads SNHLY; CDR2 reads FYNNEI.

The V and J genes are TRBV7-2 and TRBJ2-7, with TRBD1 matching over 8 bases. The germline V gene encodes CDR1 SGHTA and CDR2 FQGNSA. The CDR3 totals 15 residues. The junction had 9 bases not matched to a gene; V was cut back by 5 bases and J by 3 bases. The CDR3 region is CASSTRGQVHYEQYF. The CDR3 DNA reads TGTGCCAGCAGCACGCGGGGACAGGTCCACTACGAGCAGTACTTC.